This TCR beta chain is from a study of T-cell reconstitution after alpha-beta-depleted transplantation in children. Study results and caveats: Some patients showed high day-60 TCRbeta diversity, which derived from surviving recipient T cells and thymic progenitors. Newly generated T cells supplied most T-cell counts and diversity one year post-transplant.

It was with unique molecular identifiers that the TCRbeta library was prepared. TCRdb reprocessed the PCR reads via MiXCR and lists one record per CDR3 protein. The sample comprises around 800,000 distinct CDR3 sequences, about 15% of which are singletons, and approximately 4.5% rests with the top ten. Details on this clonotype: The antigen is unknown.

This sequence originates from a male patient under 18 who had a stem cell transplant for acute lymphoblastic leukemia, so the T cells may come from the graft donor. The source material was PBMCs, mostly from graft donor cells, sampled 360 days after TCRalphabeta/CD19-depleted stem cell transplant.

DNA for the CDR3: TGTGCCAGCAGCTCTCCGGACAGAGTTAATGAGCAGTTCTTC. Residues: CASSSPDRVNEQFF. V and J are TRBV5-4 and TRBJ2-1; a weak D match, TRBD1 (6 bases). The CDR3 sequence is 14 residues long. Trimming removed 3 bases at V and 7 bases at J, with 14 bases between. CDR1 is SGHNT, CDR2 YYREEE, per germline (reference sequence). Supplemented by reference TRBV5-4 and TRBJ2-1, the full variable domain reads ETGVTQSPTHLIKTRGQQVTLRCSSQSGHNTVSWYQQALGQGPQFIFQYYREEENGRGNFPPRFSGLQFPNYSSELNVNALELDDSALYLCASSSPDRVNEQFFGPGTRLTVL.